Shown below are 6 T cell receptor beta chains from a single sample sequenced in a study of OX40 agonist ivuxolimab in advanced cancers. Sequencing used immunoSEQ multiplex PCR; TCRdb keeps in-frame clones, though not all of them. Of some 80,000 clones listed, around 86% are singletons. Here the sequenced sample was CD4+ or CD8+ T cells sorted from blood, taken in a trial of the OX40 agonist ivuxolimab. The receptors come from an adult with an advanced solid tumor such as melanoma, head and neck, liver or kidney cancer.

The chain recombines TRBV4-2 with TRBJ2-3; 12 bases are a match to TRBD2. This CDR3 comprises 16 residues. J lost 4 bases, V lost 3 bases, and 5 bases had no gene match. The germline V gene has CDR1 LGHNA and CDR2 YNFKEQ. The CDR3 is CASSHLAGGQADTQYF. The DNA of the CDR3 is TGTGCCAGCAGCCACCTAGCGGGGGGGCAGGCAGATACGCAGTATTTT.

J is TRBJ1-1 and V is TRBV7-9; the D is unclear. The CDR3 contains 12 residues. Germline CDR1 reads SEHNR; CDR2 reads FQNEAQ (reference sequence). The V end was cut by 1 base, the J end by 5 bases, with 5 bases between. The CDR3 region has the DNA TGTGCCAGCAGCTTAGGAGTAACTGAAGCTTTCTTT. Translated, it gives CASSLGVTEAFF.

This clone was observed once. The chain links TRBV19 to TRBJ1-2; unclear D gene. Trimming stripped 3 bases from V and 3 bases from J, with 8 bases between. The germline gives CDR1 LNHDA, CDR2 SQIVND (reference sequence). The CDR3 is 13 residues long. CDR3 protein: CASSMRVDYGYTF. The CDR3 nucleotides read TGTGCCAGTAGTATGAGGGTTGACTATGGCTACACCTTC.

J is TRBJ1-5 and V is TRBV7-2, with 9 bases fitting TRBD1. CDR1 is SGHTA, CDR2 FQGNSA, per germline. The CDR3 totals 15 residues. Trimming at V came to 3 bases and at J to 7 bases, leaving 7 bases not matched to a gene. The chain's CDR3 is CASSFQQGASQPQHF. Written as DNA, the CDR3 is TGTGCCAGCAGCTTTCAACAGGGGGCGAGCCAGCCCCAGCATTTT. Drawing the rest from reference TRBV7-2 and TRBJ1-5, the complete variable domain is GAGVSQSPSNKVTEKGKDVELRCDPISGHTALYWYRQSLGQGLEFLIYFQGNSAPDKSGLPSDRFSAERTGGSVSTLTIQRTQQEDSAVYLCASSFQQGASQPQHFGDGTRLSIL.

This chain connects TRBV12-5 to TRBJ1-1, with D possibly matching TRBD1 (5 bases). Germline values: CDR1 LGHNT, CDR2 FRNRAP. CDR3 length: 16 residues. The V end lost 6 bases, the J end lost 3 bases, and 20 bases lay between the germline ends. The CDR3 spells CASGRGSWGLDTEAFF. CDR3 nucleotide sequence: TGTGCTAGTGGCCGTGGGTCGTGGGGGTTGGACACTGAAGCTTTCTTT.

J is TRBJ1-3 and V is TRBV4-3; D remains ambiguous. V lost 0 bases and J lost 0, with 9 bases in between. The CDR3 is 16 residues long. Germline V CDR1 and CDR2: LGHNA, YSLEER. CDR3 sequence: CASSQDRRASGNTIYF. The CDR3 nucleotides read TGCGCCAGCAGCCAAGATCGGCGGGCCTCTGGAAACACCATATATTTT.